This entry lists 18 T cell receptor beta chains sequenced from one sample in a study of shared clonotypes between healthy human individuals. Some clones are missing from TCRdb's copy, which holds only in-frame ones; the method was immunoSEQ multiplex PCR. This table holds millions of clones, 93% found once. What was sequenced was naive CD4+ T cells from PBMCs. Subset specified: CD45RA+ positively selected. The receptors derive from a man in his late teens or twenties in good health. Some clones in this sample may be carry-over from other donors' samples.

The chain couples TRBV2 to TRBJ1-5; D is unresolved. CDR1 SNHLY and CDR2 FYNNEI come from the germline V gene. This CDR3 has 12 amino acids. The V gene lost 8 bases and the J gene lost 9 bases, with 14 bases spanning the gap. CDR3 sequence: CASWTASGPQHF. CDR3 DNA: TGTGCCAGCTGGACGGCCTCGGGGCCCCAGCATTTT.

This chain links TRBV28 with TRBJ2-1; 8 positions match TRBD1. The junction had 12 bases not matched to a gene; V was cut back by 7 bases and J by 10 bases. The CDR3 is 14 residues long. Per germline, CDR1 MDHEN and CDR2 SYDVKM. DNA of the CDR3: TGTGCCAGCATTCCGGGACAGGACACAGGGGAGCAGTTCTTC. Its translation is CASIPGQDTGEQFF.

In nucleotides, the CDR3 is TGTGCCAGCAGCTTAGTCTACAGGGTTAACTATGGCTACACCTTC. Its translation is CASSLVYRVNYGYTF. The V call is TRBV7-2, the J call TRBJ1-2; a weak D match, TRBD1 (6 bases). CDR3 length: 15 amino acids. Germline V gene lookup returns CDR1 SGHTA and CDR2 FQGNSA. V lost 1 base and J 1 base, leaving 10 bases between the germline ends.

This chain uses TRBV7-2 with TRBJ2-5; no firm D call. V was pared by 5 bases and J by 7 bases, with 5 bases between. Germline CDR1 is SGHTA and CDR2 is FQGNSA. This CDR3 spans 10 amino acids. CDR3 nucleotide sequence: TGTGCCAGCAGCATGGGGACCCAGTACTTC. Translated, it gives CASSMGTQYF.

CDR3 amino acids: CASSNQGWSTGELFF. The CDR3, as DNA: TGTGCCAGCAGCAACCAGGGTTGGAGCACCGGGGAGCTGTTTTTT. V and J are TRBV9 and TRBJ2-2, with D perhaps TRBD1 (5 bases). V dropped 4 bases and J dropped 4 bases, with 14 bases sitting between them. Germline CDR1 SGDLS, CDR2 YYNGEE. This CDR3 spans 15 amino acids.

Here the CDR3 reads CASGKASGQVLYEQYF. In nucleotides, the CDR3 is TGTGCTAGTGGTAAAGCCTCGGGACAGGTGTTATACGAGCAGTACTTC. The chain employs TRBV12-5 and TRBJ2-7; 8 bases are shared with TRBD1. Looked up from germline, CDR1 is LGHNT and CDR2 is FRNRAP. This CDR3 is 16 amino acids long. The trim removed 5 bases at V and 4 bases at J, leaving 13 bases unmatched.

J is TRBJ2-7 and V is TRBV5-6, with 8 bases identical to TRBD1. CDR1 is SGHDT, CDR2 YYEEEE, per germline. This CDR3 has 14 amino acids. V was clipped by 4 bases and J by 11 bases; unmatched bases: 14. The CDR3 reads CASSTGPGTGLKYF. The CDR3 DNA is TGTGCCAGCAGCACAGGTCCCGGGACAGGTTTGAAGTACTTC.

This clone came up once. The CDR3 spells CASTPPGRGGTGELFF. As DNA, the CDR3 is TGTGCCAGCACCCCCCCCGGGAGGGGCGGCACCGGGGAGCTGTTTTTT. The chain combines TRBV6-6 with TRBJ2-2; 8 positions match TRBD2. Looked up from germline, CDR1 is MNHNY and CDR2 is SVGAGI (reference sequence). The ends lost 7 bases at V and 4 bases at J; junction bases unmatched: 11. This CDR3 comprises 16 residues.

The chain is built from TRBV6-5 and TRBJ1-5; no clear D. There are 16 residues in the CDR3. The germline gives CDR1 MNHEY, CDR2 SVGAGI. V gave up 0 bases and J gave up 7 bases, with 16 bases separating them. CDR3: CASSYSGRGGGQPQHF. CDR3 DNA: TGTGCCAGCAGTTACTCCGGCCGGGGAGGCGGGCAGCCCCAGCATTTT.

V is TRBV5-1 and J is TRBJ2-3, with 8 bases matching TRBD2. V lost 6 bases, J lost 3 bases, and 9 bases stayed unmatched. The CDR3 consists of 15 residues. Per germline, CDR1 SGHRS and CDR2 YFSETQ. The CDR3 DNA follows: TGCGCCAGCACCGAACCTAGCGGGTTGACAGATACGCAGTATTTT. Amino acids: CASTEPSGLTDTQYF.

V usage is TRBV27 and J usage is TRBJ1-5, with D uncertain. CDR3 size: 15 residues. Trimming cost V 4 bases and J 0 bases, with 10 bases left between them. Germline V CDR1 and CDR2: MNHEY, SMNVEV (reference sequence). The CDR3 DNA is TGTGCCAGCAGTTCGTCACGCCATAGCAATCAGCCCCAGCATTTT. Translated, it gives CASSSSRHSNQPQHF.

The chain uses TRBV28 and TRBJ2-1, with 7 bases that match TRBD1. V trimming: 5 bases; J trimming: 5 bases; junction bases outside the gene matches: 3. CDR1 is MDHEN, CDR2 SYDVKM, per germline. The CDR3 is 13 amino acids. The CDR3 DNA is TGTGCCAGCAGTCCGGGGACAGACAATGAGCAGTTCTTC. Its translation is CASSPGTDNEQFF.

This rearrangement joins TRBV5-6 to TRBJ1-2; D is unresolved. Looked up from germline, CDR1 is SGHDT and CDR2 is YYEEEE. Trimming pared 4 bases from V and 2 bases from J, leaving 12 bases between. The CDR3 spans 14 residues. For the CDR3, the DNA is TGTGCCAGCAGCCCTGACGGGAACAACTATGGCTACACCTTC. This codes for CASSPDGNNYGYTF.

This clone has just one count. The J gene is TRBJ1-2, the V gene TRBV6-6; TRBD1 is a possible D gene (6 bases). CDR3 length equals 14 residues. V lost 0 bases and J lost 8, with 13 bases in between. CDR1 is MNHNY and CDR2 is SVGAGI in the germline V gene (reference sequence). CDR3 DNA: TGTGCCAGCAGTTACTCGCGGGGGGCTTACGGCTACACCTTC. This sequence encodes CASSYSRGAYGYTF.

The J gene is TRBJ1-5, the V gene TRBV5-1, with D uncertain. Germline values: CDR1 SGHRS, CDR2 YFSETQ. The CDR3 loop spans 15 amino acids. Trimming stripped 4 bases from V and 5 bases from J, with 16 bases between. The CDR3 reads CASSPGPEWDQPQHF. In DNA form, the CDR3 reads TGCGCCAGCAGCCCCGGACCCGAATGGGATCAGCCCCAGCATTTT. The full variable domain, completed using reference TRBV5-1 and TRBJ1-5, is KAGVTQTPRYLIKTRGQQVTLSCSPISGHRSVSWYQQTPGQGLQFLFEYFSETQRNKGNFPGRFSGRQFSNSRSEMNVSTLELGDSALYLCASSPGPEWDQPQHFGDGTRLSIL.

Notes on this clone: Within the sample, other DNA sequences also encode this same CDR3. V usage is TRBV7-2 and J usage is TRBJ2-7; 10 positions agree with TRBD1. CDR1 is SGHTA and CDR2 is FQGNSA in the germline V gene. The CDR3 consists of 15 residues. Trimming cost V 4 bases and J 7 bases; bases outside gene matches: 10. Here the CDR3 reads CASSSRDRGSGEQYF. The CDR3 region has the DNA TGTGCCAGCAGCTCCCGGGACAGGGGATCGGGGGAGCAGTACTTC. Drawing the rest from reference TRBV7-2 and TRBJ2-7, the complete variable domain is GAGVSQSPSNKVTEKGKDVELRCDPISGHTALYWYRQSLGQGLEFLIYFQGNSAPDKSGLPSDRFSAERTGGSVSTLTIQRTQQEDSAVYLCASSSRDRGSGEQYFGPGTRLTVT.

The V and J genes are TRBV5-4 and TRBJ2-7; D unresolved. The V and J ends lost 1 base and 2 bases respectively, with 4 bases between them. Germline CDR1 reads SGHNT; CDR2 reads YYREEE (reference sequence). The CDR3 is 12 amino acids. The CDR3 bases are TGTGCCAGCAGCTTGTATGCCTACGAGCAGTACTTC. Translated: CASSLYAYEQYF.

The chain employs TRBV2 and TRBJ2-5, with unresolved D. The CDR3 sequence is 11 residues long. The germline CDR1 and CDR2 sequences are SNHLY and FYNNEI. V was pared by 6 bases and J by 4 bases, with 6 bases between. Written as DNA, the CDR3 is TGTGCCAGCAGGCTTTTAGAGACCCAGTACTTC. It codes for CASRLLETQYF.